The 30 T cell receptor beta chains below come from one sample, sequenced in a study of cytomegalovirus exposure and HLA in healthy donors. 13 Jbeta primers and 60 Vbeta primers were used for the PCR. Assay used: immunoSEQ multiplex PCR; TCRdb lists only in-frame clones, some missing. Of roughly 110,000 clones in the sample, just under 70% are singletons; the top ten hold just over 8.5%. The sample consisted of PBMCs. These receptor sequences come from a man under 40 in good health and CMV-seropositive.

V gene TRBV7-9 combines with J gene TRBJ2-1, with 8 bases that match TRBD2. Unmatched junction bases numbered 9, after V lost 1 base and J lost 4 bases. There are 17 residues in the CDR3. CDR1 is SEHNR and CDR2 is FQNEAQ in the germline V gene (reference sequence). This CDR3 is CASSLVFGRAVYNEQFF. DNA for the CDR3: TGTGCCAGCAGCTTAGTGTTCGGGAGGGCCGTTTACAATGAGCAGTTCTTC.

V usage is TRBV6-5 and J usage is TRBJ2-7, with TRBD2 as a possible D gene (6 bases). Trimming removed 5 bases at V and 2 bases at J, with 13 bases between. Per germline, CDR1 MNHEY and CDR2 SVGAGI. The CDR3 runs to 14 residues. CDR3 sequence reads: CASSSWDSPYEQYV. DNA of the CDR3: TGTGCCAGCAGTAGTTGGGACTCTCCCTACGAGCAGTACGTC.

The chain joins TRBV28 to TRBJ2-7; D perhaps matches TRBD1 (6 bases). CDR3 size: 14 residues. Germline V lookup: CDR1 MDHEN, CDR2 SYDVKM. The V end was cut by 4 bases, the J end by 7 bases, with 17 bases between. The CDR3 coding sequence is TGTGCCAGCAGTTCCCCGACAGGCCCAGGGGAGCAGTACGTC. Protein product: CASSSPTGPGEQYV.

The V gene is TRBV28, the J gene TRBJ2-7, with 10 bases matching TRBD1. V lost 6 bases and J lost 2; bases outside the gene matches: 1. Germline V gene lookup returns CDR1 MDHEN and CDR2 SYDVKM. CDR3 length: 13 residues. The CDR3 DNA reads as TGTGCCAGCAGGACAGGGGGCGCCTACGAGCAGTACGTC. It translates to CASRTGGAYEQYV.

CDR3 residues: CSVEPLGTGTGELFF. The CDR3 nucleotides read TGCAGCGTTGAACCCCTCGGGACAGGGACCGGGGAGCTGTTTTTT. The rearrangement joins TRBV29-1 to TRBJ2-2; the match to TRBD1 covers 9 bases. Looked up from germline, CDR1 is SQVTM and CDR2 is ANQGSEA. The CDR3 spans 15 residues. V shed 2 bases and J 5 bases; nucleotides not matched to a gene: 6.

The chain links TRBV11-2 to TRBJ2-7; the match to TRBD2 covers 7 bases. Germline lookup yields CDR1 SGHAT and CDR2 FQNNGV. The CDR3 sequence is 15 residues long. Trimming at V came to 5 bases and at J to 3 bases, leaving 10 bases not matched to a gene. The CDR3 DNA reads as TGTGCCAGCAGCCCCCACCCCGAGCGGGGCTACGAGCAGTACGTC. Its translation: CASSPHPERGYEQYV.

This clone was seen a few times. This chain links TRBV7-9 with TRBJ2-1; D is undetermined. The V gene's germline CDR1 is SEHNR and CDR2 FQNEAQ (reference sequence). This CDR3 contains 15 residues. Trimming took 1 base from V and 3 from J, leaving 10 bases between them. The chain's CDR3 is CASSLVVSFYNEQFF. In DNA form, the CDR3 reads TGTGCCAGCAGCTTAGTAGTGAGTTTCTACAATGAGCAGTTCTTC.

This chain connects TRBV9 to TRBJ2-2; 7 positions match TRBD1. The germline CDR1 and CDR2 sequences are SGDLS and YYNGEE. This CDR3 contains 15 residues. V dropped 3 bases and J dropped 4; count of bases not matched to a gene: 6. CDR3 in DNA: TGTGCCAGCAGCGATACAGGGGTAATCACCGGGGAGCTGTTTTTT. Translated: CASSDTGVITGELFF. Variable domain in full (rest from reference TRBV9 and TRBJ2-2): DSGVTQTPKHLITATGQRVTLRCSPRSGDLSVYWYQQSLDQGLQFLIQYYNGEERAKGNILERFSAQQFPDLHSELNLSSLELGDSALYFCASSDTGVITGELFFGEGSRLTVL.

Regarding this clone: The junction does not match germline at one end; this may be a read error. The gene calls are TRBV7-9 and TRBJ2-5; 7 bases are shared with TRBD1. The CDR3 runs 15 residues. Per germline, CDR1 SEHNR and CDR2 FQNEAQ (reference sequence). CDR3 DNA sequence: TGTGCCAGCAGCTTATTGGAACAGGGGCAAGGGACCCAGTACTTC. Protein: CASSLLEQGQGTQYF.

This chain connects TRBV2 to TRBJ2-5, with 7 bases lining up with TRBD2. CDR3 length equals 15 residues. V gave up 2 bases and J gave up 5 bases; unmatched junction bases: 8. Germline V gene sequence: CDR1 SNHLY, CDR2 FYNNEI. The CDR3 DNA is TGTGCCAGCAGTGAACCTATGACTAGCTCGGAGACCCAGTACTTC. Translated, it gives CASSEPMTSSETQYF.

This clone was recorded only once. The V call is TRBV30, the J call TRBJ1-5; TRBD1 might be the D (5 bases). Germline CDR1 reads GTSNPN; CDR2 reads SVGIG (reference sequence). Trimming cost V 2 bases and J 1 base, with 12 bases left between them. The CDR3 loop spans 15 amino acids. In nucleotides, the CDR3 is TGTGCCTGGAGTTTCAAGACAGAGAGCAATCAGCCCCAGCATTTT. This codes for CAWSFKTESNQPQHF.

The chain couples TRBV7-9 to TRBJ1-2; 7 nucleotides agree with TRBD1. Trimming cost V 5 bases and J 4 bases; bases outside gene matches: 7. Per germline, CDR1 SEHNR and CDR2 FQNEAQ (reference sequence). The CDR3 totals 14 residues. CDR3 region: CASSPPAGGYGYTF. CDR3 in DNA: TGTGCCAGCAGCCCCCCAGCAGGGGGCTATGGCTACACCTTC.

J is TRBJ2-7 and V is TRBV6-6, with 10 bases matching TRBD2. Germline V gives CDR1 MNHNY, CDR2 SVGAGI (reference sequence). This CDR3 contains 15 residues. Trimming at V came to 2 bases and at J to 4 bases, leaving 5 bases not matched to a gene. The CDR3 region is CASSYGRTSGYEQYV. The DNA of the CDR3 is TGTGCCAGCAGTTACGGCCGGACTAGCGGATACGAGCAGTACGTC.

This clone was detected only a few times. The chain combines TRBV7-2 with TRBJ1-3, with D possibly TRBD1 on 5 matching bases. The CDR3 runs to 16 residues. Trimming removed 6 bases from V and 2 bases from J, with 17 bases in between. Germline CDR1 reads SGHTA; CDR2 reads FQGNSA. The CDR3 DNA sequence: TGTGCCAGCAGTCGCAACCACGGGGGAGCTGGAAACACCATATATTTT. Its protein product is CASSRNHGGAGNTIYF. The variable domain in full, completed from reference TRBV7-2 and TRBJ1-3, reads GAGVSQSPSNKVTEKGKDVELRCDPISGHTALYWYRQSLGQGLEFLIYFQGNSAPDKSGLPSDRFSAERTGGSVSTLTIQRTQQEDSAVYLCASSRNHGGAGNTIYFGEGSWLTVV.

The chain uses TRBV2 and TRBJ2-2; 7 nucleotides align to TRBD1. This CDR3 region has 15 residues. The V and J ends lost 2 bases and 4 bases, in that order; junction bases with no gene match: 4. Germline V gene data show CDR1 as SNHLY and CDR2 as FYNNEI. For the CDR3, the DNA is TGTGCCAGCAGTGAACAAGGGGGCGGCACCGGGGAGCTGTTTTTT. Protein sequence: CASSEQGGGTGELFF.

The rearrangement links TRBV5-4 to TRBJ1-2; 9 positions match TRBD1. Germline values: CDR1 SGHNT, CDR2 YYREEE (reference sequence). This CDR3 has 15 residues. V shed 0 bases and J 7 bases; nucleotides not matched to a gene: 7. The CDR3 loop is CASSLEGQGLPGYTF. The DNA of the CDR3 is TGTGCCAGCAGCTTGGAGGGACAGGGTCTTCCTGGCTACACCTTC.

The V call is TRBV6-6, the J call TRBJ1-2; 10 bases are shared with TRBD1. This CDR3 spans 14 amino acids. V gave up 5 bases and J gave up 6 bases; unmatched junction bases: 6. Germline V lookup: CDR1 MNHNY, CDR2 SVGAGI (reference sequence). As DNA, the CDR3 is TGTGCCAGCAGTCGAGGGACAGGGGAAGATGGCTACACCTTC. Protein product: CASSRGTGEDGYTF.

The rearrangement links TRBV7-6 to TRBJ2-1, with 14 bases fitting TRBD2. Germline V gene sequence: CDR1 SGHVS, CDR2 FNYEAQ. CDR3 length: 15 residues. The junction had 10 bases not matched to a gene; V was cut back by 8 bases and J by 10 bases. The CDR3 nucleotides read TGTGCCAGCGGACCGACTAGCGGGGGGGATTGGGAGCAGTTCTTC. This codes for CASGPTSGGDWEQFF.

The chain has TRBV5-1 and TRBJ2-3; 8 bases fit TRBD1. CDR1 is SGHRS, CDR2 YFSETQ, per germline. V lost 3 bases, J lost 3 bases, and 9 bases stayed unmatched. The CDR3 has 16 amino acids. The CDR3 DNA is TGCGCCAGCAGCTCACAAGGACAGGGTAGGACAGATACGCAGTATTTT. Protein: CASSSQGQGRTDTQYF.

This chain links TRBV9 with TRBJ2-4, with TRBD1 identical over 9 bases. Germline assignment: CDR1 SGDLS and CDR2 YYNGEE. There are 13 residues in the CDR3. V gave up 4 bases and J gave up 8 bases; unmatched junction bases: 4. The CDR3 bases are TGTGCCAGCAGCCTCTGGACAGGGGACATTCAGTACTTC. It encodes CASSLWTGDIQYF.

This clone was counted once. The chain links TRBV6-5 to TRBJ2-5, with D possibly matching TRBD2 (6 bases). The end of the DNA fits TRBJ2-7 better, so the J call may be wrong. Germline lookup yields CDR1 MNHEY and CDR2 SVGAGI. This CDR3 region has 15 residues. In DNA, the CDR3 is TGTGCCAGCAGTTACTCGGGACTGTACTCCTACGAGCAGTACTTC. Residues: CASSYSGLYSYEQYF.

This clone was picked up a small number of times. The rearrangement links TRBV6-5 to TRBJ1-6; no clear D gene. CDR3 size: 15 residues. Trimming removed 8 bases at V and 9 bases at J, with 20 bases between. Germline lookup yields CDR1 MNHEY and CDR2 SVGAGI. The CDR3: CASSRKADLGSPLHF. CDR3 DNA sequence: TGTGCCAGCTCTAGAAAGGCCGATCTGGGTTCACCCCTCCACTTT.

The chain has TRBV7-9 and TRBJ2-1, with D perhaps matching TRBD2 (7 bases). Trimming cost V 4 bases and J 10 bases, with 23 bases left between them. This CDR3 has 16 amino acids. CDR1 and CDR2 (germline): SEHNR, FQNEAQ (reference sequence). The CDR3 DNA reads TGTGCCAGCAGCTCCCTCTACAGGGAGGGGATAGGGGAGCAGTTCTTC. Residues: CASSSLYREGIGEQFF.

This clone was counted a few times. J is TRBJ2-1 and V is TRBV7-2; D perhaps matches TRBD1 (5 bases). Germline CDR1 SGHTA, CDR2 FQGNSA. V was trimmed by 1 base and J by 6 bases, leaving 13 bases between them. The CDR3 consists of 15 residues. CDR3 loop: CASSLGAGYLNEQFF. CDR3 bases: TGTGCCAGCAGCTTAGGGGCAGGGTATCTCAATGAGCAGTTCTTC.

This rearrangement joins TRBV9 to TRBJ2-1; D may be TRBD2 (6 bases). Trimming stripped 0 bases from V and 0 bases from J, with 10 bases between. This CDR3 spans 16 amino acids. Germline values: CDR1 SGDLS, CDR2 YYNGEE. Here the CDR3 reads CASSVAGTRSYNEQFF. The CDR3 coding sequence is TGTGCCAGCAGCGTAGCCGGGACTCGCTCCTACAATGAGCAGTTCTTC.

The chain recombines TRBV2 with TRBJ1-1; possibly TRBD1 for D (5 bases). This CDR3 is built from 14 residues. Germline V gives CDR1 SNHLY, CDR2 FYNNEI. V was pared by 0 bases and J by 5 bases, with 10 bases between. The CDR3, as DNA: TGTGCCAGCAGTGAAGCAGTCGGGGGGACTGAAGCTTTCTTT. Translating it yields CASSEAVGGTEAFF.

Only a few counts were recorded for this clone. This CDR3 is CASSRVGVNTEAFF. The CDR3 region has the DNA TGCGCCAGCAGCCGAGTAGGGGTGAACACTGAAGCTTTCTTT. This chain connects TRBV4-1 to TRBJ1-1, with D possibly being TRBD1 (5 bases). The CDR3 length is 14 residues. V was trimmed by 4 bases and J by 0 bases, leaving 9 bases between them. CDR1 is MGHRA, CDR2 YSYEKL, per germline.

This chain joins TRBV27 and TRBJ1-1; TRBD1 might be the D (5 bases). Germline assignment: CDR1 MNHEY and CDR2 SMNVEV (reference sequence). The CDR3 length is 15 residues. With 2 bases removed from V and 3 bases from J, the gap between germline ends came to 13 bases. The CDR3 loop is CASSLGARIDTEAFF. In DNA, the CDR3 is TGTGCCAGCAGTTTAGGGGCCAGGATAGACACTGAAGCTTTCTTT.

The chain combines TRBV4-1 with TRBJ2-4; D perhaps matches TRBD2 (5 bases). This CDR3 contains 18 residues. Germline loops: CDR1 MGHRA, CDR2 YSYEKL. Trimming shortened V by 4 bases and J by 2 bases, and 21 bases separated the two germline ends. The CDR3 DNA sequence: TGCGCCAGCAGCCCCTTTACGAGGGCGAAAGAGACCAAAAACATTCAGTACTTC. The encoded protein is CASSPFTRAKETKNIQYF.

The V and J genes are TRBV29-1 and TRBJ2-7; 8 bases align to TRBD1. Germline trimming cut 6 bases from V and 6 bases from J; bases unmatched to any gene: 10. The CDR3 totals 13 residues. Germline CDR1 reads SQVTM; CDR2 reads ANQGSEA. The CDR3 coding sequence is TGCAGCGTCGAATATGACAGGGGTGGCGAGCAGTACTTC. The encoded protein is CSVEYDRGGEQYF.